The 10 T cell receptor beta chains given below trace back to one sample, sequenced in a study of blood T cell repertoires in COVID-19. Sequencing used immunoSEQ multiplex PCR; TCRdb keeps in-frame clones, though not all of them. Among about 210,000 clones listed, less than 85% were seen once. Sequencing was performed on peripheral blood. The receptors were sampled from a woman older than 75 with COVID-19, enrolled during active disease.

Here the CDR3 reads CASSLGGASYNEQFF. CDR3 DNA: TGTGCCAGCAGCTTGGGGGGAGCCTCCTACAATGAGCAGTTCTTC. The chain links TRBV7-8 to TRBJ2-1; D might be TRBD2 (6 bases). V shed 3 bases and J shed 0 bases, with 9 bases lying between them. Germline V gene data show CDR1 as SGHVS and CDR2 as FQNEAQ. CDR3 length equals 15 residues.

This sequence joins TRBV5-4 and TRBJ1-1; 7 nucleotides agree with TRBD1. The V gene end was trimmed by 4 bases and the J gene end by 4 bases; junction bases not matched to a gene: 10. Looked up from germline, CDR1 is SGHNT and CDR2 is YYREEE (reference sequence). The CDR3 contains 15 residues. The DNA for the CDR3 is TGTGCCAGCAGCCCCCAGACAGGGTTCGGCACTGAAGCTTTCTTT. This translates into CASSPQTGFGTEAFF. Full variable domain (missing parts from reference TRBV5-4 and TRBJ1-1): ETGVTQSPTHLIKTRGQQVTLRCSSQSGHNTVSWYQQALGQGPQFIFQYYREEENGRGNFPPRFSGLQFPNYSSELNVNALELDDSALYLCASSPQTGFGTEAFFGQGTRLTVV.

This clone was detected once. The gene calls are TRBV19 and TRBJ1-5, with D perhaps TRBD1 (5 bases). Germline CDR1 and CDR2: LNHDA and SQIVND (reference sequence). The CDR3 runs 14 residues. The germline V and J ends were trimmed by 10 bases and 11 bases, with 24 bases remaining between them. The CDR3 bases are TGTGCCACCGCACTGCTGGGGGGACGGACGGCCCAGCATTTT. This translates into CATALLGGRTAQHF.

CDR3 region: CASSPGLYGYTF. CDR3 DNA sequence: TGTGCCAGCTCACCAGGGCTCTACGGCTACACCTTC. The V and J genes are TRBV18 and TRBJ1-2; no clear D gene. Germline loops: CDR1 KGHSH, CDR2 LQKENI. The CDR3 is 12 residues long. Trimming stripped 2 bases from V and 8 bases from J, with 9 bases between.

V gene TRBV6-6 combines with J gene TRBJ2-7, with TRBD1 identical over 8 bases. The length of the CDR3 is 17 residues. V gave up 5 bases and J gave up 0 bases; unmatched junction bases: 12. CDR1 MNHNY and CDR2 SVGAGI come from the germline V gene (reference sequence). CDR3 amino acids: CASSRKNRGASSYEQYF. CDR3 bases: TGTGCCAGCAGTCGAAAAAACAGGGGGGCGAGCTCCTACGAGCAGTACTTC.

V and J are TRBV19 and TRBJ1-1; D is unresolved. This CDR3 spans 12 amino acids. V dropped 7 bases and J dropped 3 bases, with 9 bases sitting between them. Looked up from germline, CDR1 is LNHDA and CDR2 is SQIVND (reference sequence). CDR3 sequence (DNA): TGTGCCAGTATTGACGGAGACACTGAAGCTTTCTTT. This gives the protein CASIDGDTEAFF.

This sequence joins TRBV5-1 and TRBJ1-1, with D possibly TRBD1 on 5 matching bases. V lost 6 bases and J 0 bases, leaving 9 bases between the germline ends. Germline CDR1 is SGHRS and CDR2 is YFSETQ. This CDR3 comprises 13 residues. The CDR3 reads CASIGALNTEAFF. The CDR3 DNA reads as TGCGCCAGCATTGGGGCGCTGAACACTGAAGCTTTCTTT.

This chain's CDR3 is CATSLGKSSYNEQFF. CDR3 bases: TGTGCCACCAGCCTAGGAAAGAGCTCCTACAATGAGCAGTTCTTC. The chain is built from TRBV15 and TRBJ2-1; D uncertain. The V gene lost 5 bases and the J gene lost 0 bases, with 11 bases spanning the gap. The CDR3 is made up of 15 amino acids. Germline V gene data show CDR1 as LNHNV and CDR2 as YYDKDF (reference sequence).

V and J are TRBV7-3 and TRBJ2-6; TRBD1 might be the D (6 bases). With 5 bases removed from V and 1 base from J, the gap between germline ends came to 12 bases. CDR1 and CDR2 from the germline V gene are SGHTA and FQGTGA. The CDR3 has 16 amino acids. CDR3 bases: TGTGCCAGCAGCCTAGGTGGGACATCTGGGGCCAACGTCCTGACTTTC. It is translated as CASSLGGTSGANVLTF.

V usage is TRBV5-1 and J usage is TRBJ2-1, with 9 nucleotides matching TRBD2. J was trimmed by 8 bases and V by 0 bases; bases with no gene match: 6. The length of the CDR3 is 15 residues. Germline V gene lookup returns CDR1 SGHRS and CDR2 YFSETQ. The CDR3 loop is CASSLAPAGGDEQFF. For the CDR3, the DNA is TGCGCCAGCAGCTTGGCACCAGCGGGAGGTGATGAGCAGTTCTTC.